These 31 T cell receptor beta chains share one sample of origin, sequenced in a study of molecular identifiers for immune sequencing clone quantification. MiXCR was run by TCRdb on the PCR reads, yielding one entry per CDR3 protein. Of approximately 36,000 distinct CDR3 sequences listed, approximately 18% are singletons. Sequencing used naive CD8+ T cells from blood, with Jurkat cell RNA spiked in. Subset here: FACS-sorted CD8+CD4-CCR7+CD45RA+ naive T cells. The receptors were gathered from a human donor in good health. Some libraries in this study had Jurkat cell RNA spiked in.

This clonotype was seen ten or more times. This sequence joins TRBV12-5 and TRBJ2-1; D gene uncertain. CDR1 is LGHNT, CDR2 FRNRAP, per germline. The V and J ends lost 3 bases and 7 bases respectively, with 10 bases between them. The CDR3 totals 13 residues. CDR3 region: CASGFINENEQFF. CDR3 bases: TGTGCTAGTGGTTTTATCAATGAAAATGAGCAGTTCTTC.

This clonotype occurred many times. This chain joins TRBV19 and TRBJ2-7, with D unclear. V gave up 9 bases and J gave up 3 bases, with 15 bases separating them. This CDR3 has 13 amino acids. Looked up from germline, CDR1 is LNHDA and CDR2 is SQIVND (reference sequence). The CDR3 nucleotides read TGTGCCAGCGGGCAGAGTGGCTACTACGAGCAGTACTTC. As protein: CASGQSGYYEQYF.

The sample holds many counts of this clonotype. The V and J genes are TRBV28 and TRBJ1-1; D might be TRBD1 (6 bases). CDR1 is MDHEN, CDR2 SYDVKM, per germline. There are 15 residues in the CDR3. V lost 7 bases to trimming and J lost 1 base, with 16 bases between them. CDR3 DNA sequence: TGTGCCAGCACCTCAGGGGTAGAGGGGAACACTGAAGCTTTCTTT. Translated, it gives CASTSGVEGNTEAFF.

The sample holds many counts of this clonotype. The gene calls are TRBV10-3 and TRBJ2-5; D remains unclear. V lost 7 bases and J 2 bases, leaving 20 bases between the germline ends. Germline-derived CDR1 and CDR2 are ENHRY and SYGVKD. The CDR3 loop spans 16 amino acids. The CDR3 DNA follows: TGTGCCATCAACACCTTACGACAAATCCCTCAAGAGACCCAGTACTTC. It encodes CAINTLRQIPQETQYF.

This clonotype occurred many times. V gene TRBV7-9 combines with J gene TRBJ2-7, with a possible D match to TRBD1 (5 bases). Trimming removed 5 bases from V and 2 bases from J, with 10 bases in between. In germline, CDR1 is SEHNR, CDR2 FQNEAQ (reference sequence). This CDR3 contains 13 residues. The CDR3: CASSHQGAYEQYF. The CDR3 nucleotides are TGTGCCAGCAGCCATCAGGGCGCCTACGAGCAGTACTTC. The whole variable domain, filled in from reference TRBV7-9 and TRBJ2-7, reads DTGVSQNPRHKITKRGQNVTFRCDPISEHNRLYWYRQTLGQGPEFLTYFQNEAQLEKSRLLSDRFSAERPKGSFSTLEIQRTEQGDSAMYLCASSHQGAYEQYFGPGTRLTVT.

Details on this clonotype: Without the conserved terminal phenylalanine or tryptophan, this CDR3 likely stems from a read error. The DNA for the CDR3 is TGTGCCAGCTCTGACAGGAACACTGAAGCTTTCTCT. Protein product: CASSDRNTEAFS. This sequence joins TRBV18 and TRBJ1-1, with TRBD1 as a possible D gene (5 bases). From germline, CDR1 is KGHSH and CDR2 LQKENI. Trimming removed 6 bases at V and 1 base at J, with 6 bases between. The CDR3 is made up of 12 amino acids.

A remark on this clonotype: A much bigger clone sits one base away, suggesting this may be a read error. The chain combines TRBV29-1 with TRBJ1-1; a weak D match, TRBD1 (5 bases). Trimming stripped 7 bases from V and 3 bases from J, with 15 bases between. CDR3 length: 13 amino acids. Looked up from germline, CDR1 is SQVTM and CDR2 is ANQGSEA. In DNA, the CDR3 is TGCAGCGACCAGGGCGATCCGGACACTGAAGCTTTCTTT. Encoded protein: CSDQGDPDTEAFF.

This clonotype was recorded at least ten times. This chain joins TRBV14 and TRBJ1-3, with a tentative D call TRBD1 (5 bases). V was shortened by 0 bases and J by 0 bases, with 12 bases between the two germline ends. This CDR3 is built from 17 residues. Germline lookup yields CDR1 SGHDN and CDR2 FVKESK. As DNA, the CDR3 is TGTGCCAGCAGCCAAGATCTTGGGACTCCCTCTGGAAACACCATATATTTT. It yields the protein CASSQDLGTPSGNTIYF.

This clonotype was recorded at least ten times. The chain recombines TRBV10-3 with TRBJ1-2; 7 positions match TRBD1. Germline CDR1 and CDR2: ENHRY and SYGVKD. Trimming took 8 bases from V and 4 from J; bases not matched to a gene: 1. The CDR3 loop spans 11 amino acids. In DNA, the CDR3 is TGTGCCATCTGGACAGGCTATGGCTACACCTTC. It codes for CAIWTGYGYTF.

This clonotype has ten or more counts. J is TRBJ2-5 and V is TRBV29-1; weak D call: TRBD2 (5 bases). This CDR3 is 13 amino acids long. Germline CDR1 SQVTM, CDR2 ANQGSEA. V lost 2 bases and J 3 bases, leaving 10 bases between the germline ends. CDR3 in amino acids: CSVERDYEETQYF. The CDR3 bases are TGCAGCGTTGAACGGGATTACGAAGAGACCCAGTACTTC.

Relative to its sample, this clonotype is medium-sized. V and J are TRBV27 and TRBJ2-1; possibly TRBD1 for D (5 bases). CDR1 is MNHEY, CDR2 SMNVEV, per germline (reference sequence). The germline V and J ends were trimmed by 7 bases and 8 bases, with 9 bases remaining between them. This CDR3 contains 11 residues. CDR3 nucleotides: TGTGCCAGCATACAAGGGGATGAGCAGTTCTTC. This sequence encodes CASIQGDEQFF.

This clonotype was observed a handful of times. The chain couples TRBV11-2 to TRBJ2-7, with D possibly being TRBD1 (6 bases). Germline V gene data show CDR1 as SGHAT and CDR2 as FQNNGV. This CDR3 region has 14 residues. V dropped 5 bases and J dropped 2 bases, with 13 bases sitting between them. The CDR3 DNA sequence: TGTGCCAGCAGCATTCGGGACAATCCCTACGAGCAGTACTTC. Encoded protein: CASSIRDNPYEQYF.

This clonotype was picked up many times. This sequence joins TRBV2 and TRBJ2-5; TRBD2 aligns across 10 bases. With V trimmed by 8 bases and J by 1 base, 19 bases remained unmatched. CDR3 length: 19 amino acids. Germline V lookup: CDR1 SNHLY, CDR2 FYNNEI. The CDR3 nucleotides read TGTGCCAGCGCCGCCCCCCCCCGGAGCGGGGGGGCGTCCCAAGAGACCCAGTACTTC. This translates into CASAAPPRSGGASQETQYF.

This clonotype was recorded at least ten times. The genes are TRBV12-3 or TRBV12-4 and TRBJ2-7, with D perhaps being TRBD1 or TRBD2 (5 bases each). V was pared by 9 bases and J by 1 base, with 10 bases between. This CDR3 has 12 amino acids. The CDR3 here is CASSGLSYEQYF. As DNA, the CDR3 is TGTGCCAGTTCGGGGCTTTCCTACGAGCAGTACTTC.

There are many counts of this clonotype. This rearrangement joins TRBV20-1 to TRBJ2-1, with 9 positions matching TRBD2. V lost 6 bases and J lost 10; bases outside the gene matches: 13. CDR1 and CDR2 from the germline V gene are DFQATT and SNEGSKA (reference sequence). This CDR3 contains 14 residues. The DNA of the CDR3 is TGCAGTGCCCCGGGGCTAGCGGGACGGAAAGAGCAGTTCTTC. Protein product: CSAPGLAGRKEQFF.

On this clonotype itself: This may be a read error, as it is one base from a much larger clone. This sequence joins TRBV20-1 and TRBJ2-3, with D possibly being TRBD1 or TRBD2 (6 bases each). The CDR3 has 15 amino acids. The V and J ends lost 5 bases and 4 bases respectively, with 19 bases between them. The germline CDR1 and CDR2 sequences are DFQATT and SNEGSKA (reference sequence). CDR3 in amino acids: CSARGLCGGPDTQYF. DNA for the CDR3: TGCAGTGCTCGGGGGCTGTGCGGAGGCCCAGATACGCAGTATTTT.

This clonotype has a count of ten or more. V and J are TRBV4-1 and TRBJ2-1; possible D gene TRBD1, 5 bases. The CDR3 covers 16 residues. Trimming shortened V by 4 bases and J by 1 base, and 14 bases separated the two germline ends. Germline V gene data show CDR1 as MGHRA and CDR2 as YSYEKL. CDR3: CASSPKPGFSYNEQFF. The CDR3 DNA reads as TGCGCCAGCAGCCCAAAACCAGGGTTTTCCTACAATGAGCAGTTCTTC.

This clonotype occurred many times. CDR3 region: CSVRLASGRVSYNEQFF. In nucleotides, the CDR3 is TGCAGCGTTCGTCTGGCTAGCGGGAGGGTCTCCTACAATGAGCAGTTCTTC. The chain has TRBV29-1 and TRBJ2-1; 12 bases map to TRBD2. J lost 0 bases, V lost 5 bases, and 8 bases had no gene match. The CDR3 spans 17 residues. The germline CDR1 and CDR2 sequences are SQVTM and ANQGSEA.

This clonotype was detected ten times or more. This chain connects TRBV6-5 to TRBJ2-7, with D unresolved. This CDR3 is built from 12 residues. Germline V CDR1 and CDR2: MNHEY, SVGAGI. The V and J ends lost 7 bases and 1 base respectively, with 8 bases between them. CDR3 DNA: TGTGCCAGCAAGAGCGCTTCCTACGAGCAGTACTTC. Translating it yields CASKSASYEQYF.

At least ten counts were recorded for this clonotype. This rearrangement joins TRBV19 to TRBJ2-5; 8 bases line up with TRBD1. The length of the CDR3 is 14 residues. Per germline, CDR1 LNHDA and CDR2 SQIVND (reference sequence). V trimming: 5 bases; J trimming: 4 bases; junction bases outside the gene matches: 6. The CDR3 bases are TGTGCCAGTAGTGCAATACAGGGGGGAGAGACCCAGTACTTC. Translating gives CASSAIQGGETQYF.

This clonotype was seen ten or more times. The chain couples TRBV15 to TRBJ2-5, with D unclear. V dropped 0 bases and J dropped 1 base, with 6 bases sitting between them. The CDR3 totals 14 residues. CDR1 LNHNV and CDR2 YYDKDF come from the germline V gene (reference sequence). CDR3 sequence (DNA): TGTGCCACCAGCAGAGAGCCTACCCAAGAGACCCAGTACTTC. This gives the protein CATSREPTQETQYF.

This clonotype has more than one count but fewer than ten. This sequence joins TRBV9 and TRBJ2-1; 10 nucleotides agree with TRBD2. This CDR3 region has 19 residues. The trim removed 1 base at V and 0 bases at J, leaving 10 bases unmatched. Germline V gene sequence: CDR1 SGDLS, CDR2 YYNGEE. The CDR3 is CASSVPASGSPSSYNEQFF. The DNA for the CDR3 is TGTGCCAGCAGCGTACCTGCTAGCGGGAGCCCCAGCTCCTACAATGAGCAGTTCTTC.

This clonotype was recorded many times. This chain joins TRBV12-3 or TRBV12-4 and TRBJ2-1; D gene ambiguous. The CDR3 has 14 amino acids. The V gene lost 6 bases and the J gene lost 0 bases, with 9 bases spanning the gap. The CDR3 spells CASSRRNSYNEQFF. The DNA for the CDR3 is TGTGCCAGCAGCCGAAGGAACTCCTACAATGAGCAGTTCTTC.

The chain is built from TRBV11-2 and TRBJ2-3; 11 nucleotides agree with TRBD2. With 0 bases clipped from V and 3 bases from J, the junction kept 11 bases outside the gene matches. Germline V gene data show CDR1 as SGHAT and CDR2 as FQNNGV. This CDR3 spans 19 amino acids. The CDR3 region has the DNA TGTGCCAGCAGCTTAGAGGCCCCCCGGCCTAGCGGGAGGACAGATACGCAGTATTTT. This sequence encodes CASSLEAPRPSGRTDTQYF.

This clonotype was detected ten times or more. This chain uses TRBV5-1 with TRBJ1-1; a possible D gene is TRBD1 (5 bases). The V end lost 4 bases, the J end lost 1 base, and 17 bases lay between the germline ends. CDR3 length: 16 residues. Germline CDR1 SGHRS, CDR2 YFSETQ. Here the CDR3 DNA reads TGCGCCAGCAGCCCAAAGACCGGGACCCAGAACACTGAAGCTTTCTTT. It specifies CASSPKTGTQNTEAFF.

As to this clonotype: This clone may be a read error of a much larger clone one base away. The rearrangement links TRBV7-2 to TRBJ1-4; maybe TRBD1 (5 bases). The CDR3 consists of 14 residues. Trimming took 1 base from V and 12 from J, leaving 15 bases between them. The germline CDR1 and CDR2 sequences are SGHTA and FQGNSA. The CDR3 loop is CASSLGTPFRELFF. The CDR3 region has the DNA TGTGCCAGCAGCTTAGGGACACCCTTTCGGGAACTGTTTTTT.

This clonotype was observed at least ten times. J is TRBJ2-1 and V is TRBV12-5; D may be TRBD1 (6 bases). CDR3 length: 15 residues. Trimming stripped 6 bases from V and 5 bases from J, with 17 bases between. The germline gives CDR1 LGHNT, CDR2 FRNRAP. The CDR3 loop is CASGPGWGQNNEQFF. CDR3 DNA: TGTGCTAGTGGCCCAGGGTGGGGGCAGAACAATGAGCAGTTCTTC.

This chain joins TRBV6-5 and TRBJ2-7, with D uncertain. The CDR3 loop spans 13 amino acids. Germline CDR1 MNHEY, CDR2 SVGAGI. Trimming took 4 bases from V and 3 from J, leaving 10 bases between them. CDR3 in amino acids: CASSSDLRYEQYF. The DNA of the CDR3 is TGTGCCAGCAGTTCGGACCTGCGCTACGAGCAGTACTTC.

The chain combines TRBV18 with TRBJ2-1; D possibly corresponds to TRBD2 (6 bases). The CDR3 length is 14 residues. Trimming pared 6 bases from V and 3 bases from J, leaving 12 bases between. Germline assignment: CDR1 KGHSH and CDR2 LQKENI. The CDR3 DNA is TGTGCCAGCTCCCCCTTGGGGGGCTACAATGAGCAGTTCTTC. The encoded protein is CASSPLGGYNEQFF.

Note on this clonotype: A single base separates this from a much larger clone, so it may be a read error. The chain links TRBV14 to TRBJ2-7, with 8 bases aligning to TRBD1. Germline V gives CDR1 SGHDN, CDR2 FVKESK. The CDR3 is 16 amino acids. The V and J ends lost 3 bases and 0 bases, in that order; junction bases with no gene match: 7. The CDR3 loop reads CASSQRDRKASYEQYF. The CDR3 region has the DNA TGTGCCAGCAGCCAGCGGGACAGGAAAGCCTCCTACGAGCAGTACTTC.

This clonotype showed up many times. The V and J genes are TRBV6-2 or TRBV6-3 and TRBJ2-7, with D perhaps matching TRBD1 (6 bases). Trimming stripped 7 bases from V and 5 bases from J, with 15 bases between. Germline-derived CDR1 and CDR2 are MNHEY and SVGEGT. This CDR3 contains 13 residues. The CDR3 is CASTDSHGDEQYF. The CDR3 nucleotides read TGTGCCAGCACGGACAGTCATGGGGACGAGCAGTACTTC.